The 24 T cell receptor beta chains below come from one sample, sequenced in a study of blood T cell repertoires in COVID-19. Using immunoSEQ multiplex PCR, the repertoire was profiled, and TCRdb retains in-frame clones only, with some absent. The data show about 230,000 clones, 65% to 90% seen once. The sequenced sample was peripheral blood. These receptors were collected from a woman between 40 and 50 years old who had recovered from COVID-19.

This clone has a single count. This sequence joins TRBV7-2 and TRBJ2-1; D gene ambiguous. Looked up from germline, CDR1 is SGHTA and CDR2 is FQGNSA. V lost 5 bases, J lost 10 bases, and 12 bases lay in between. This CDR3 has 12 residues. CDR3 sequence: CASSQSFGEQFF. The DNA of the CDR3 is TGTGCCAGCAGCCAATCCTTCGGGGAGCAGTTCTTC.

The J gene is TRBJ1-2, the V gene TRBV18; 7 bases agree with TRBD1. The CDR3 is 12 amino acids. Germline V lookup: CDR1 KGHSH, CDR2 LQKENI. The ends lost 4 bases at V and 6 bases at J; junction bases unmatched: 2. CDR3 DNA sequence: TGTGCCAGCTCACAGGGGGCGGATGGCTACACCTTC. Translating gives CASSQGADGYTF.

This chain uses TRBV9 with TRBJ1-6, with 9 nucleotides matching TRBD1. The germline V gene has CDR1 SGDLS and CDR2 YYNGEE. This CDR3 is built from 18 residues. J gave up 0 bases and V 0 bases, and 4 bases lay outside the gene matches. The CDR3 nucleotides read TGTGCCAGCAGCGTAGGGGGGACAGGGAACTCCTATAATTCACCCCTCCACTTT. Residues: CASSVGGTGNSYNSPLHF.

V and J are TRBV28 and TRBJ1-5; no clear D gene. Germline V gene sequence: CDR1 MDHEN, CDR2 SYDVKM. This CDR3 has 12 residues. V was trimmed by 4 bases and J by 7 bases, leaving 8 bases between them. In nucleotides, the CDR3 is TGTGCCAGCAGTTCGCGTTCGCAGCCCCAGCATTTT. It is translated as CASSSRSQPQHF.

The V and J genes are TRBV2 and TRBJ2-4, with TRBD1 matching 7 bases. The CDR3 runs to 12 residues. V was pared by 6 bases and J by 5 bases, with 1 base of the junction left unmatched. Per the germline V gene, CDR1 is SNHLY and CDR2 is FYNNEI. This CDR3 reads CASSGTENIQYF. CDR3 DNA sequence: TGTGCCAGCAGCGGGACAGAAAACATTCAGTACTTC. The whole variable domain, remainder taken from reference TRBV2 and TRBJ2-4, is EPEVTQTPSHQVTQMGQEVILRCVPISNHLYFYWYRQILGQKVEFLVSFYNNEISEKSEIFDDQFSVERPDGSNFTLKIRSTKLEDSAMYFCASSGTENIQYFGAGTRLSVL.

The rearrangement links TRBV9 to TRBJ1-2; D is possibly TRBD1 (6 bases). The CDR3 loop spans 14 amino acids. Germline lookup yields CDR1 SGDLS and CDR2 YYNGEE. V was trimmed by 4 bases and J by 4 bases, leaving 14 bases between them. The CDR3 reads CASSTAQGTYGYTF. CDR3 nucleotides: TGTGCCAGCAGCACAGCACAGGGTACCTATGGCTACACCTTC.

The chain couples TRBV3-1 (or the pseudogene TRBV3-2) to TRBJ1-1; tentatively, D is TRBD1 (5 bases). V was pared by 3 bases and J by 4 bases, with 15 bases between. The CDR3 totals 15 residues. Germline-derived CDR1 and CDR2 are LGHDT and YNNKEL (reference sequence). CDR3 sequence reads: CASSHREVGGTEAFF. CDR3 DNA sequence: TGTGCCAGCAGCCACAGGGAGGTCGGTGGCACTGAAGCTTTCTTT.

CDR3 sequence: CASSPRQGGELPYTEAFF. CDR3 in DNA: TGTGCCAGCTCACCACGACAGGGAGGTGAATTGCCCTACACTGAAGCTTTCTTT. The gene calls are TRBV18 and TRBJ1-1; the match to TRBD1 covers 7 bases. Unmatched junction bases numbered 14, after V lost 1 base and J lost 3 bases. This CDR3 has 18 amino acids. Germline loops: CDR1 KGHSH, CDR2 LQKENI.

This chain links TRBV5-1 with TRBJ2-3, with TRBD2 identical over 9 bases. Trimming took 6 bases from V and 1 from J; bases not matched to a gene: 6. The CDR3 runs to 15 residues. Germline V gene data show CDR1 as SGHRS and CDR2 as YFSETQ. In DNA form, the CDR3 reads TGCGCCAGCAATCGCGGGGGGGCCGGCACAGATACGCAGTATTTT. Translation: CASNRGGAGTDTQYF.

This clone was seen a single time. V gene TRBV18 combines with J gene TRBJ1-3, with D unresolved. The CDR3 sequence is 16 residues long. Per germline, CDR1 KGHSH and CDR2 LQKENI. Trimming removed 2 bases from V and 1 base from J, with 12 bases in between. The CDR3 here is CASSPSFSGSGNTIYF. The DNA for the CDR3 is TGTGCCAGCTCACCATCGTTCTCGGGGTCTGGAAACACCATATATTTT. Full variable domain (outside the CDR3, taken from reference TRBV18 and TRBJ1-3): NAGVMQNPRHLVRRRGQEARLRCSPMKGHSHVYWYRQLPEEGLKFMVYLQKENIIDESGMPKERFSAEFPKEGPSILRIQQVVRGDSAAYFCASSPSFSGSGNTIYFGEGSWLTVV.

This sequence joins TRBV7-8 and TRBJ2-4; 7 bases map to TRBD1. The CDR3 length is 15 residues. Germline V gene sequence: CDR1 SGHVS, CDR2 FQNEAQ. V lost 3 bases and J lost 6; bases outside the gene matches: 8. The DNA of the CDR3 is TGTGCCAGCAGCTTGGCCGGGACAGCCCGAAACATTCAGTACTTC. Amino acids: CASSLAGTARNIQYF.

The chain has TRBV5-6 and TRBJ2-3; D ambiguous. The V end lost 0 bases, the J end lost 2 bases, and 7 bases lay between the germline ends. The CDR3 is 14 amino acids. Per the germline V gene, CDR1 is SGHDT and CDR2 is YYEEEE. In DNA, the CDR3 is TGTGCCAGCAGCTTGGGTCAACTCACAGATACGCAGTATTTT. Amino acid sequence: CASSLGQLTDTQYF.

The chain couples TRBV27 to TRBJ2-3; 10 bases line up with TRBD2. CDR3 length equals 18 residues. In germline, CDR1 is MNHEY, CDR2 SMNVEV (reference sequence). The V gene end was trimmed by 2 bases and the J gene end by 2 bases; junction bases not matched to a gene: 10. This CDR3 reads CASSLMHPSGGATDTQYF. The CDR3 nucleotides are TGTGCCAGCAGTTTAATGCATCCAAGCGGGGGGGCCACAGATACGCAGTATTTT.

This clone occurred a few times. The V call is TRBV9, the J call TRBJ2-5, with D perhaps matching TRBD2 (6 bases). Germline CDR1 and CDR2: SGDLS and YYNGEE. The CDR3 sequence is 14 residues long. The V end was cut by 4 bases, the J end by 0 bases, with 10 bases between. The CDR3 loop is CASSLSGNQETQYF. CDR3 coding DNA: TGTGCCAGCAGCCTTAGCGGAAACCAAGAGACCCAGTACTTC.

The chain recombines TRBV18 with TRBJ1-2; D possibly corresponds to TRBD1 (6 bases). Trimming pared 2 bases from V and 10 bases from J, leaving 14 bases between. CDR1 and CDR2 (germline): KGHSH, LQKENI. The CDR3 spans 13 residues. In nucleotides, the CDR3 is TGTGCCAGCTCACCAGAGGGGGACGCCTTCTACACCTTC. Encoded protein: CASSPEGDAFYTF.

This clone was counted between two and nine times. The V and J genes are TRBV5-4 and TRBJ1-1; perhaps TRBD1 as D (6 bases). The CDR3 is 14 residues long. The ends were cut back, 4 bases at V and 1 base at J, with 11 bases in the middle. Germline lookup yields CDR1 SGHNT and CDR2 YYREEE (reference sequence). CDR3 in DNA: TGTGCCAGCAGCATGATGACAGGGAACACTGAAGCTTTCTTT. It yields the protein CASSMMTGNTEAFF.

This clone is a singleton in its sample. The rearrangement links TRBV2 to TRBJ2-5; D is possibly TRBD2 (6 bases). The CDR3 covers 14 residues. V lost 4 bases and J lost 5, with 14 bases in between. CDR1 and CDR2 from the germline V gene are SNHLY and FYNNEI. The DNA of the CDR3 is TGTGCCAGCAGTGTGGGAGGAGCCGCTGAGACCCAGTACTTC. This translates into CASSVGGAAETQYF.

The chain is built from TRBV10-3 and TRBJ1-3; D remains unclear. V dropped 2 bases and J dropped 0 bases, with 5 bases sitting between them. This CDR3 contains 14 residues. CDR1 is ENHRY, CDR2 SYGVKD, per germline. The CDR3 loop is CAISEDTSGNTIYF. The CDR3 nucleotides are TGTGCCATCAGTGAGGACACCTCTGGAAACACCATATATTTT.

The chain has TRBV19 and TRBJ1-1; 9 bases agree with TRBD1. The V segment lost 5 bases and the J segment 0 bases; nucleotides outside the gene matches: 7. The germline CDR1 and CDR2 sequences are LNHDA and SQIVND (reference sequence). This CDR3 comprises 16 residues. CDR3 region: CASSPRGQGLNTEAFF. The CDR3 DNA follows: TGTGCCAGTAGTCCTAGGGGACAGGGCTTGAACACTGAAGCTTTCTTT.

The rearrangement joins TRBV14 to TRBJ2-2, with a tentative D call TRBD1 (6 bases). In germline, CDR1 is SGHDN, CDR2 FVKESK. V lost 2 bases and J 5 bases, leaving 6 bases between the germline ends. This CDR3 is 13 amino acids long. Here the CDR3 reads CASSQQGTGELFF. The DNA of the CDR3 is TGTGCCAGCAGCCAACAGGGGACCGGGGAGCTGTTTTTT.

This chain connects TRBV12-3 or TRBV12-4 to TRBJ2-5; D gene unclear. The CDR3 is made up of 11 amino acids. V lost 6 bases and J lost 5, with 7 bases in between. The DNA for the CDR3 is TGTGCCAGCAGCTTGGAGGAGACCCAGTACTTC. It translates to CASSLEETQYF.

This clone appeared a single time. This chain joins TRBV2 and TRBJ1-1; 7 bases line up with TRBD1. The CDR3 is made up of 14 amino acids. The V gene's germline CDR1 is SNHLY and CDR2 FYNNEI. With V trimmed by 6 bases and J by 6 bases, 10 bases remained unmatched. The CDR3 protein is CASREGAIGSEAFF. The CDR3 DNA is TGTGCCAGCAGGGAGGGGGCGATAGGGTCTGAAGCTTTCTTT.

This sequence joins TRBV6-1 and TRBJ1-2; possible D gene TRBD1, 5 bases. Germline values: CDR1 MNHNS, CDR2 SASEGT. Trimming removed 0 bases from V and 8 bases from J, with 13 bases in between. The CDR3 has 14 amino acids. CDR3 loop: CASSEAGRGEGYTF. CDR3 in DNA: TGTGCCAGCAGTGAAGCTGGGAGGGGTGAAGGCTACACCTTC.

The V call is TRBV4-2, the J call TRBJ1-2; possibly TRBD1 for D (5 bases). CDR1 and CDR2 from the germline V gene are LGHNA and YNFKEQ. This CDR3 region has 14 residues. Trimming removed 2 bases from V and 5 bases from J, with 12 bases in between. In DNA, the CDR3 is TGTGCCAGCAGCCAAATCGACAGCTTATATGGCTACACCTTC. It specifies CASSQIDSLYGYTF.